These T cell receptor beta chains were read from a single sample in a study of T cell repertoires in breast cancer. One entry per CDR3 protein results from TCRdb running MiXCR on the emulsion pairing reads. The repertoire includes roughly 40,000 distinct CDR3 sequences, 45% of them detected once, and approximately 57% sits in the top ten. The sequencing sample was made of CD8+ T cells. The receptors were sampled from a pool of human donors with breast cancer or a healthy control (not recorded which). Each CDR3 is given with its conserved first and last residue. D genes are given only for firm matches. The size field is filled for only some rows; it gives once, few, many or a size class.

NA TRBJ2-7 NA TRBV3-1 CASSQGGIQYF TGTGCCAGCAGCCAAGGCGGAATACAGTACTTC
TRBD2 TRBJ2-1 NA TRBV20-1 CSARDRTSGVYNEQFF TGCAGTGCTAGAGATAGAACTAGCGGGGTATACAATGAGCAGTTCTTC
TRBD1 TRBJ1-2 NA TRBV6-1 CASTMGDSLYLNYGCTF TGTGCCAGCACAATGGGGGACAGTCTATACCTAAACTATGGCTGCACCTTC
NA TRBJ2-4 few TRBV7-2 CASSSDAVRAKNIQYF TGTGCCAGCAGCTCAGACGCGGTTCGAGCCAAAAACATTCAGTACTTC
NA TRBJ2-1 few TRBV7-9 CASSLALSLAYNEQFF TGTGCCAGCAGCTTAGCCCTCTCGCTGGCCTACAATGAGCAGTTCTTC
NA TRBJ2-1 once TRBV7-3 CASSFPGPGEEQFF TGTGCCAGCAGCTTTCCTGGACCAGGCGAAGAGCAGTTCTTC
TRBD2 TRBJ2-2 NA TRBV12-5 CASGLELAGAGELFF TGTGCTAGTGGTTTAGAACTAGCGGGCGCCGGGGAGCTGTTTTTT
NA TRBJ2-2 NA TRBV7-9 CASSPGTQITGELFF TGTGCCAGCAGCCCCGGGACACAGATTACCGGGGAGCTGTTTTTT
NA TRBJ2-1 NA TRBV11-3 CASSLTTFDEQFF TGTGCCAGCAGCTTAACGACATTCGATGAGCAGTTCTTC
TRBD2 TRBJ2-7 NA TRBV7-9 CASSVAGLADEQYF TGTGCCAGCAGCGTAGCGGGGCTAGCGGACGAGCAGTACTTC
TRBD1 TRBJ2-7 NA TRBV20-1 CSAEGQGYEQYF TGCAGTGCGGAGGGACAGGGGTACGAGCAGTACTTC
TRBD1 TRBJ1-1 NA TRBV5-6 CASSLRDRVPEAFF TGTGCCAGCAGCTTGAGGGACAGGGTACCTGAAGCTTTCTTT
TRBD1 TRBJ1-1 few TRBV20-1 CKGQGVLNTEAFF TGCAAGGGACAGGGGGTGTTGAACACTGAAGCTTTCTTT
NA TRBJ2-1 many TRBV7-9 CASRADEQFF TGTGCCAGCCGCGCCGATGAGCAGTTCTTC